The 9 T cell receptor beta chains in this list originate from one sample, sequenced in a study of T cell responses to AZD1222 COVID-19 vaccine. The protocol was immunoSEQ multiplex PCR, while the TCRdb copy is restricted to in-frame clones and leaves out a portion. The sample carries 120,000 or so clones, 90% recorded once. The starting material was peripheral blood, obtained on day 0 of AZD1222 vaccination. The receptors derive from an adult in good health.

The gene calls are TRBV5-1 and TRBJ1-2, with 8 bases fitting TRBD1. J lost 10 bases, V lost 0 bases, and 8 bases had no gene match. Germline-derived CDR1 and CDR2 are SGHRS and YFSETQ. The CDR3 spans 14 residues. CDR3 nucleotides: TGCGCCAGCAGCTTGGTGGTGACAGGGGATGACTACACCTTC. This sequence encodes CASSLVVTGDDYTF.

This clone was seen once. This chain uses TRBV7-8 with TRBJ2-3, with D perhaps being TRBD1 or TRBD2 (6 bases each). Germline assignment: CDR1 SGHVS and CDR2 FQNEAQ. Trimming took 5 bases from V and 7 from J, leaving 19 bases between them. The CDR3 is 15 amino acids. The CDR3 bases are TGTGCCAGCAGCCCTGTGGGCGGGACACAGAATACGCAGTATTTT. Its translation: CASSPVGGTQNTQYF. The complete variable domain, with remaining parts taken from reference TRBV7-8 and TRBJ2-3, reads GAGVSQSPRYKVAKRGQDVALRCDPISGHVSLFWYQQALGQGPEFLTYFQNEAQLDKSGLPSDRFFAERPEGSVSTLKIQRTQQEDSAVYLCASSPVGGTQNTQYFGPGTRLTVL.

CDR3 residues: CASSLRSAGGPDNEQFF. The CDR3 DNA is TGTGCCAGCAGCTTAAGATCGGCGGGAGGGCCGGACAATGAGCAGTTCTTC. The rearrangement uses TRBV7-9 and TRBJ2-1; 9 bases match TRBD2. There are 17 residues in the CDR3. The germline CDR1 and CDR2 sequences are SEHNR and FQNEAQ (reference sequence). The trim removed 2 bases at V and 5 bases at J, leaving 10 bases unmatched.

The chain carries TRBV5-1 and TRBJ2-3; D perhaps matches TRBD2 (5 bases). Deletions cut 6 bases from V and 2 bases from J, with 10 bases between. In germline, CDR1 is SGHRS, CDR2 YFSETQ. This CDR3 has 13 residues. The CDR3 reads CASKEADTDTQYF. In DNA, the CDR3 is TGCGCCAGCAAGGAGGCCGACACAGATACGCAGTATTTT.

The rearrangement uses TRBV2 and TRBJ1-4; TRBD1 matches 7 bases. Germline loops: CDR1 SNHLY, CDR2 FYNNEI. The V gene end was trimmed by 3 bases and the J gene end by 10 bases; junction bases not matched to a gene: 5. The CDR3 has 13 amino acids. CDR3 DNA: TGTGCCAGCAGTGAGGAGAGACAGGGAAAACTGTTTTTT. Translating gives CASSEERQGKLFF.

The chain links TRBV6-5 to TRBJ1-6, with D unclear. This CDR3 contains 15 residues. Trimming removed 4 bases at V and 7 bases at J, with 14 bases between. Germline values: CDR1 MNHEY, CDR2 SVGAGI. The CDR3 nucleotides read TGTGCCAGCAGTTTCGCGTACGGAGGCAATTCACCCCTCCACTTT. Protein: CASSFAYGGNSPLHF.

The rearrangement joins TRBV7-2 to TRBJ2-3; 8 bases are a match to TRBD2. The V gene's germline CDR1 is SGHTA and CDR2 FQGNSA. The CDR3 consists of 14 residues. V gave up 3 bases and J gave up 4 bases; unmatched junction bases: 3. CDR3 residues: CASSLGLDADTQYF. Written as DNA, the CDR3 is TGTGCCAGCAGCTTGGGACTAGACGCAGATACGCAGTATTTT.

V and J are TRBV7-2 and TRBJ2-7, with TRBD2 matching 8 bases. The ends lost 3 bases at V and 0 bases at J; junction bases unmatched: 4. Germline V gene sequence: CDR1 SGHTA, CDR2 FQGNSA. This CDR3 is built from 15 residues. CDR3 DNA sequence: TGTGCCAGCAGCTTTGTGGCGGGAGGCTCCTACGAGCAGTACTTC. Its translation is CASSFVAGGSYEQYF.

V usage is TRBV5-1 and J usage is TRBJ2-3; TRBD1 matches at 9 bases. V trimming: 5 bases; J trimming: 6 bases; junction bases outside the gene matches: 7. The CDR3 extends over 14 amino acids. Germline CDR1 is SGHRS and CDR2 is YFSETQ. The CDR3 is CASSRGDRVDTQYF. The CDR3 nucleotides read TGCGCCAGCAGTCGTGGGGACAGGGTGGATACGCAGTATTTT.